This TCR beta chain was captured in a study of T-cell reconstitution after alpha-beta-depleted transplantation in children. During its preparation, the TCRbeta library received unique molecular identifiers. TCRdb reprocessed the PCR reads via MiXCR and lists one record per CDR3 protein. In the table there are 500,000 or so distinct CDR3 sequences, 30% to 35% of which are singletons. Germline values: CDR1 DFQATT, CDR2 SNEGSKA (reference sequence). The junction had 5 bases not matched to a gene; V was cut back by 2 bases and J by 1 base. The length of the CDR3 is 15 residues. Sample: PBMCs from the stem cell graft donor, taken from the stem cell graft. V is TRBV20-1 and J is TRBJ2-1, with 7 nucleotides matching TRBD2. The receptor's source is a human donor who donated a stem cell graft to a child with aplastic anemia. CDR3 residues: CSARNPSGSYNEQFF. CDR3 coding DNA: TGCAGTGCTAGAAATCCTAGCGGATCCTACAATGAGCAGTTCTTC.